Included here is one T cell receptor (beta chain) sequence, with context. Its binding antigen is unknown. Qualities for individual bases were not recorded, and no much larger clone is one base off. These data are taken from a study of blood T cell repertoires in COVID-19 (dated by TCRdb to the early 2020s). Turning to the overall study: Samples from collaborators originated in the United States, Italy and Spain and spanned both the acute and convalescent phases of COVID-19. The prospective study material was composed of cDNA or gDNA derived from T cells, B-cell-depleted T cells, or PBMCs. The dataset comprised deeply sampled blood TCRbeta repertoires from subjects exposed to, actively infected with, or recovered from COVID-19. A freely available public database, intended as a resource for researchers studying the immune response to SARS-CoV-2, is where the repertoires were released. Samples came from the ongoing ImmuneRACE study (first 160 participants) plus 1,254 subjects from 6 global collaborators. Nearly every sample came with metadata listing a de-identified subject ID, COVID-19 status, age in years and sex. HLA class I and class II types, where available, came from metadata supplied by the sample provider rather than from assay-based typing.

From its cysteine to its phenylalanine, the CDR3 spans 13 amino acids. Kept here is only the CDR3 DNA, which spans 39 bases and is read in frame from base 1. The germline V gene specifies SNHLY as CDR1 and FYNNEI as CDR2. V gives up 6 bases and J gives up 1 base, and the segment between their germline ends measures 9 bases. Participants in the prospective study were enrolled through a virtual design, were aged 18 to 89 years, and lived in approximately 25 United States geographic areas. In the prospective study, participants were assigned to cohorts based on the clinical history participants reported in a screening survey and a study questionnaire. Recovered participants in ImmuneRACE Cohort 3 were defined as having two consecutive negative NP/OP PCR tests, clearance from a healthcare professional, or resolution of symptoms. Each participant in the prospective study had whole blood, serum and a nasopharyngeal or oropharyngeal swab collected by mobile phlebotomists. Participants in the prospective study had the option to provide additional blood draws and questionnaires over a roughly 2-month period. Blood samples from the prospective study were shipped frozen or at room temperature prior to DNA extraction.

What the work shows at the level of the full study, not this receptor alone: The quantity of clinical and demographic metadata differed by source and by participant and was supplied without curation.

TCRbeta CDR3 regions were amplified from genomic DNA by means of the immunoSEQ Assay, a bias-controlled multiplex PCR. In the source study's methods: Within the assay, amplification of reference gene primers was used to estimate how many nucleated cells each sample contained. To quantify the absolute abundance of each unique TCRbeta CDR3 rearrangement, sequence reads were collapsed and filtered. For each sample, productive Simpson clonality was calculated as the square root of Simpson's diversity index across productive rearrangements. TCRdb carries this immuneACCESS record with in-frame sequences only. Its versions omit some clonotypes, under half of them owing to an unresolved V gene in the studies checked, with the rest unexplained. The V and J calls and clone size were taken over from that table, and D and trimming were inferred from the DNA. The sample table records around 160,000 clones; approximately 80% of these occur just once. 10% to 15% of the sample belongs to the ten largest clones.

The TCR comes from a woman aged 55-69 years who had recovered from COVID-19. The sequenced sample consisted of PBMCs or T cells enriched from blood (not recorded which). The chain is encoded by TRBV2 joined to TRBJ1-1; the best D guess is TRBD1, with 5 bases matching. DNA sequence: TGTGCCAGCAGGGGCGACAGGAACACTGAAGCTTTCTTT. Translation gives CASRGDRNTEAFF.